Below, one T cell receptor beta chain is given with its context. The sample comes from a study of blood T cell repertoires in COVID-19. The wider study: The study drew acute and convalescent COVID-19 samples from the United States, Italy and Spain. T cells, B-cell-depleted T cells, or PBMCs supplied cDNA or gDNA.

V shed 5 bases and J 2 bases; nucleotides not matched to a gene: 5. The germline V gene encodes CDR1 SGHNT and CDR2 YYREEE (reference sequence). The CDR3 contains 14 residues. Original analysis: Amplification from reference gene primers served as the basis for estimated nucleated cell counts. Assay used: immunoSEQ multiplex PCR; TCRdb lists only in-frame clones, some missing. The V and J calls and clone size come from that table; D and trimming were worked out from the DNA. The repertoire holds 150,000 to 200,000 clones, roughly nine tenths seen once, with about 2.8% in the top ten. Sequenced: peripheral blood. This receptor was identified in a man aged 55 to 69 with acute or convalescent COVID-19. This chain uses TRBV5-4 with TRBJ1-2; 8 positions agree with TRBD1. CDR3 loop: CASSQSGGNYGYTF. The CDR3 region has the DNA TGTGCCAGCAGTCAGTCAGGGGGCAACTATGGCTACACCTTC.